This passage covers 12 T cell receptor beta chains from one sample sequenced in a study of shared clonotypes between healthy human individuals (TCRdb year 2020). Receptor amplification or capture employed the immunoSEQ multiplex PCR assay. In TCRdb, the immuneACCESS table is reduced to in-frame sequences with V and J assigned. These tables do not hold every clone; where another copy was compared, an unresolved V gene accounts for under half, and the others remain unexplained. The sample table lists 950,000 to 1,100,000 clones, around four fifths of them with a count of one. Approximately 1.3% of the sample rests with the top ten. The sample comprised memory CD4+ T cells sorted from blood. Interpreted using the paper, the cell subset or site label stands for: CD45RA-negative fraction. These TCRs come from a man aged 18 to 29 in good health.

V is TRBV18 and J is TRBJ2-5, with TRBD2 matching over 10 bases. CDR1 is KGHSH, CDR2 LQKENI, per germline. The CDR3 is 15 residues long. V lost 4 bases and J lost 2; bases outside the gene matches: 4. DNA of the CDR3: TGTGCCAGCTCACTCATGACTAGCGGGCAAGAGACCCAGTACTTC. This codes for CASSLMTSGQETQYF.

J is TRBJ2-7 and V is TRBV7-3; possibly TRBD1 for D (5 bases). V was trimmed by 3 bases and J by 3 bases, leaving 9 bases between them. Germline V CDR1 and CDR2: SGHTA, FQGTGA. The CDR3 length is 13 residues. CDR3 bases: TGTGCCAGCAGCTTCGGACAAAACTACGAGCAGTACTTC. Its protein product is CASSFGQNYEQYF.

The CDR3 DNA reads as TGCGCCAGCAGAGGACTAGCGCAAAGCTCCTACGAGCAGTACTTC. Translating gives CASRGLAQSSYEQYF. The chain uses TRBV10-2 and TRBJ2-7; 9 bases line up with TRBD2. Germline-derived CDR1 and CDR2 are WSHSY and SAAADI. The CDR3 covers 15 residues. The V segment lost 6 bases and the J segment 0 bases; nucleotides outside the gene matches: 6.

A remark on this clone: The sample carries other DNA sequences with the same CDR3. The chain joins TRBV5-1 to TRBJ1-2; a weak D match, TRBD1 (5 bases). CDR3 size: 13 residues. Germline V gene lookup returns CDR1 SGHRS and CDR2 YFSETQ. With 2 bases removed from V and 2 bases from J, the gap between germline ends came to 7 bases. CDR3 coding DNA: TGCGCCAGCAGCTTAGACAGAAACTATGGCTACACCTTC. It is translated as CASSLDRNYGYTF.

CDR3 sequence (DNA): TGTGCCAGCAGTTACTCGACCTCTTGGACTGAAGCTTTCTTT. This codes for CASSYSTSWTEAFF. The chain links TRBV6-5 to TRBJ1-1; D not resolved. Germline CDR1 reads MNHEY; CDR2 reads SVGAGI. Between the trimmed V and J ends, which lost 0 bases and 5 bases, there was a span of 10 bases. The CDR3 contains 14 residues.

This clone was counted a single time. The chain employs TRBV28 and TRBJ1-2; possibly TRBD1 for D (6 bases). The CDR3 consists of 16 residues. V gave up 5 bases and J gave up 3 bases, with 19 bases separating them. CDR1 and CDR2 (germline): MDHEN, SYDVKM. The CDR3 is CASSLNRWGQDYGYTF. The CDR3 coding sequence is TGTGCCAGCAGTCTCAACCGTTGGGGGCAGGACTATGGCTACACCTTC.

The V call is TRBV25-1, the J call TRBJ1-1; no definite D call. Trimming pared 5 bases from V and 6 bases from J, leaving 19 bases between. The CDR3 loop spans 15 amino acids. In germline, CDR1 is MGHDK, CDR2 SYGVNS. In DNA, the CDR3 is TGTGCCAGCAGTCCCACCAGAGGCTACAAGGCTGAAGCTTTCTTT. It specifies CASSPTRGYKAEAFF.

The gene calls are TRBV10-3 and TRBJ2-3; 12 bases are shared with TRBD2. Germline CDR1 is ENHRY and CDR2 is SYGVKD. The CDR3 has 22 amino acids. With V trimmed by 5 bases and J by 2 bases, 23 bases remained unmatched. The CDR3 here is CAISKPEGLAGISQTYTDTQYF. CDR3 coding DNA: TGTGCCATCAGTAAACCAGAAGGACTAGCGGGGATATCGCAGACCTACACAGATACGCAGTATTTT.

The chain carries TRBV19 and TRBJ2-7; D is ambiguous. The V and J ends lost 5 bases and 3 bases respectively, with 14 bases between them. Germline lookup yields CDR1 LNHDA and CDR2 SQIVND (reference sequence). The length of the CDR3 is 14 residues. CDR3 DNA sequence: TGTGCCAGTAGTCCTAGTGGATCCCGCTACGAGCAGTACTTC. Its translation: CASSPSGSRYEQYF.

This clone came up once. The chain recombines TRBV2 with TRBJ2-1; D possibly corresponds to TRBD1 (6 bases). V shed 5 bases and J shed 0 bases, with 11 bases lying between them. This CDR3 region has 15 residues. Germline V gene data show CDR1 as SNHLY and CDR2 as FYNNEI. The CDR3 loop is CASSKDSYSYNEQFF. The CDR3 bases are TGTGCCAGCAGTAAGGACAGCTACTCCTACAATGAGCAGTTCTTC.

The chain links TRBV5-4 to TRBJ2-7, with TRBD2 matching 9 bases. V trimming: 4 bases; J trimming: 2 bases; junction bases outside the gene matches: 7. CDR3 length equals 15 residues. The germline V gene has CDR1 SGHNT and CDR2 YYREEE (reference sequence). The CDR3 protein is CASSDQAGGPYEQYF. CDR3 bases: TGTGCCAGCAGCGATCAAGCGGGAGGCCCCTACGAGCAGTACTTC.

This rearrangement joins TRBV30 to TRBJ2-5; 10 nucleotides line up with TRBD2. V gave up 0 bases and J gave up 5 bases; unmatched junction bases: 9. The CDR3 consists of 16 residues. The germline V gene encodes CDR1 GTSNPN and CDR2 SVGIG (reference sequence). CDR3 in amino acids: CAWSVLGTSGVETQYF. The CDR3 DNA sequence: TGTGCCTGGAGTGTACTCGGAACTAGCGGGGTTGAGACCCAGTACTTC.